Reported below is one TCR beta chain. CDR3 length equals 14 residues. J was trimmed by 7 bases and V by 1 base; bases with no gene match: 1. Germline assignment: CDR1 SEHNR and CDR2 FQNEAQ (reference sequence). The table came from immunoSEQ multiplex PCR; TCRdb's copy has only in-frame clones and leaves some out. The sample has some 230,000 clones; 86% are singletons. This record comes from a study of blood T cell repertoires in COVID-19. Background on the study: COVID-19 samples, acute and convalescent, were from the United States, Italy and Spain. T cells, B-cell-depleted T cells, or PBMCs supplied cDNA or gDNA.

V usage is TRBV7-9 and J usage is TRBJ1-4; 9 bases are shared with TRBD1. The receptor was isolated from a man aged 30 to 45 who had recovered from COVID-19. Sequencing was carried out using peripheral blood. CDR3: CASSLGQGGEKLFF. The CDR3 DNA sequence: TGTGCCAGCAGCTTAGGACAGGGGGGTGAAAAACTGTTTTTT.